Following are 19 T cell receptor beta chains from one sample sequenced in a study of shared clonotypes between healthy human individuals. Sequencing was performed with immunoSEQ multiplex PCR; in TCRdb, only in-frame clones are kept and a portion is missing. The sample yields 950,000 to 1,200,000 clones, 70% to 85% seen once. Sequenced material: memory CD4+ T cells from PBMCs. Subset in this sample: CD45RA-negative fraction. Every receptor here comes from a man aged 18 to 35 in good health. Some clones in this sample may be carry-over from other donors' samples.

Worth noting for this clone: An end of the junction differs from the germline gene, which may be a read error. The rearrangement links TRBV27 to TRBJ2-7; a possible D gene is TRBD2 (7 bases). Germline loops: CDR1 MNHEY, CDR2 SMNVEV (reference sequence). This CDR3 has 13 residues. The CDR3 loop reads CASTLSAGAELNF. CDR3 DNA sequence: TGTGCCAGCACCCTATCGGCGGGGGCAGAACTTAACTTC.

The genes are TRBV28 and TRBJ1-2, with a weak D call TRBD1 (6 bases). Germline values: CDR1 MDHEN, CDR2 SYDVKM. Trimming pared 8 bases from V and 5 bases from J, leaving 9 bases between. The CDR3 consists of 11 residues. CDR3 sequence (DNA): TGTGCCAGCGGACAGCGATATGGCTACACCTTC. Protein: CASGQRYGYTF.

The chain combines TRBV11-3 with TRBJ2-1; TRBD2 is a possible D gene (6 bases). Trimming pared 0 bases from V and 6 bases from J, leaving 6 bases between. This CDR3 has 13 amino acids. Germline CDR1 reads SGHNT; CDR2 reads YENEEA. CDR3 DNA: TGTGCCAGCAGCTTAGAAGCGGGCAATGAGCAGTTCTTC. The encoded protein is CASSLEAGNEQFF. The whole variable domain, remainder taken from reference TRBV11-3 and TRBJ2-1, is EAGVVQSPRYKIIEKKQPVAFWCNPISGHNTLYWYLQNLGQGPELLIRYENEEAVDDSQLPKDRFSAERLKGVDSTLKIQPAELGDSAVYLCASSLEAGNEQFFGPGTRLTVL.

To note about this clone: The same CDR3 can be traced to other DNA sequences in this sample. The CDR3 DNA sequence: TGTGCCTGGGGAGTTACAGATACGCAGTATTTT. Amino acids: CAWGVTDTQYF. The chain carries TRBV30 and TRBJ2-3; D not certain. Germline CDR1 is GTSNPN and CDR2 is SVGIG (reference sequence). The CDR3 totals 11 residues. V was clipped by 5 bases and J by 3 bases, with 6 bases between them.

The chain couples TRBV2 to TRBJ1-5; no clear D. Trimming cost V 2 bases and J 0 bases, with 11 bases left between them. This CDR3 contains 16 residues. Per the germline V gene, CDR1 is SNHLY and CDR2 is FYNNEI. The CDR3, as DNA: TGTGCCAGCAGTGAAAGGCCGCTTAATAGCAATCAGCCCCAGCATTTT. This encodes CASSERPLNSNQPQHF.

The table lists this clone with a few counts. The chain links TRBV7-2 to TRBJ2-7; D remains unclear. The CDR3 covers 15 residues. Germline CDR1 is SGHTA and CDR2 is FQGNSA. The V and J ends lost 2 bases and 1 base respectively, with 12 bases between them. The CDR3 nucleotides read TGTGCCAGCAGCTTAAGTGCGATTCAGTCCTACGAGCAGTACTTC. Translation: CASSLSAIQSYEQYF.

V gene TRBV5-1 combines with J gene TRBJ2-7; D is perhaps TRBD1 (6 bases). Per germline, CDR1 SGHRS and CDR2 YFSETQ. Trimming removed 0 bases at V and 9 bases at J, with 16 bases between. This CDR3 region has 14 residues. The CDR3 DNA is TGCGCCAGCAGCTTGGAACCAGCGGAAGGGGGGCAGTACTTC. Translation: CASSLEPAEGGQYF.

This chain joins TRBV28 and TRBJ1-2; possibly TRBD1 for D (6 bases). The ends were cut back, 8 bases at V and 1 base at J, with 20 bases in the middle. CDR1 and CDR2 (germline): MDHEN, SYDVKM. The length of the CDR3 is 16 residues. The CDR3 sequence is CASLGAQGSFNYGYTF. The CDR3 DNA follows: TGTGCCAGCCTTGGGGCCCAGGGGTCTTTTAACTATGGCTACACCTTC.

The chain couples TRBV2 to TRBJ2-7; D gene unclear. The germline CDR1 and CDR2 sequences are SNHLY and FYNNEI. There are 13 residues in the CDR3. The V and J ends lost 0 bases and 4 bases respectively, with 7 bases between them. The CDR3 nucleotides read TGTGCCAGCAGTGAAGCGGGGTTTTACGAGCAGTACTTC. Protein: CASSEAGFYEQYF.

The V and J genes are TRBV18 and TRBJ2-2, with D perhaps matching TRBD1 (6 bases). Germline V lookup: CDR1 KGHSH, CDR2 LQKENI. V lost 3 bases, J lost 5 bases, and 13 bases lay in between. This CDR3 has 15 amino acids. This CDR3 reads CASSPRTEKTGELFF. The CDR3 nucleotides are TGTGCCAGCTCACCCCGGACAGAGAAAACCGGGGAGCTGTTTTTT.

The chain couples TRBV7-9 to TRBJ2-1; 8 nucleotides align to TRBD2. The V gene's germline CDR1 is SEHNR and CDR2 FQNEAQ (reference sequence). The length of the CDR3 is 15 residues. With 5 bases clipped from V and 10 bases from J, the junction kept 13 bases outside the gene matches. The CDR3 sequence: CASSPPSREGLEQFF. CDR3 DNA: TGTGCCAGCAGCCCCCCCTCCCGGGAGGGTCTAGAGCAGTTCTTC.

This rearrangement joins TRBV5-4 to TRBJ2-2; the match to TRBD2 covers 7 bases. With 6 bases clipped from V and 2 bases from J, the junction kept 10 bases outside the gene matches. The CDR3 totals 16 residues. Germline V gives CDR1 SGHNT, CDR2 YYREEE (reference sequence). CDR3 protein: CASTRRGRGNTGELFF. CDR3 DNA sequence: TGTGCCAGCACCCGTCGGGGGAGGGGAAACACCGGGGAGCTGTTTTTT.

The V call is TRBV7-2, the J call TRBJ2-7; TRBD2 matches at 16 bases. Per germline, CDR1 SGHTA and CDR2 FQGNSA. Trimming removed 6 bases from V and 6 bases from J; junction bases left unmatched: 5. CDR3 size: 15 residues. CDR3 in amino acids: CASRTGLAGGGEQYF. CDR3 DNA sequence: TGTGCCAGCAGGACGGGACTAGCGGGAGGGGGCGAGCAGTACTTC.

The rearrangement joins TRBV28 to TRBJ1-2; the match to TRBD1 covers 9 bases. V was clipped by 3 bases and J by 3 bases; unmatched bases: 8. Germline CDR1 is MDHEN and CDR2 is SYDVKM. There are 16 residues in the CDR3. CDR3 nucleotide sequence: TGTGCCAGCAGTTTGAAGGGACAGGGCCGACACTATGGCTACACCTTC. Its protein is CASSLKGQGRHYGYTF.

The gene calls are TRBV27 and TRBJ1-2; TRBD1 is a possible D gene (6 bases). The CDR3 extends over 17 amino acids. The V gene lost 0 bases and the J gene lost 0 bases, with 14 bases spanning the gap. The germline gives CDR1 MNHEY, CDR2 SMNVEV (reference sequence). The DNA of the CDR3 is TGTGCCAGCAGTTTATCGGGTTACAGGGCGGCTAACTATGGCTACACCTTC. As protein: CASSLSGYRAANYGYTF.

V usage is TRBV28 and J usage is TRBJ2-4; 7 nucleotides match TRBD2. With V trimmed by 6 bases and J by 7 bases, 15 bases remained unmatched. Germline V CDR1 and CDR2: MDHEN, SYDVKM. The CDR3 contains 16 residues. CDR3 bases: TGTGCCAGCAGGTCCCTAGGAGGGAGCGGGGCTAACATTCAGTACTTC. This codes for CASRSLGGSGANIQYF. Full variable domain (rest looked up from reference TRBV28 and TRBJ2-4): DVKVTQSSRYLVKRTGEKVFLECVQDMDHENMFWYRQDPGLGLRLIYFSYDVKMKEKGDIPEGYSVSREKKERFSLILESASTNQTSMYLCASRSLGGSGANIQYFGAGTRLSVL.

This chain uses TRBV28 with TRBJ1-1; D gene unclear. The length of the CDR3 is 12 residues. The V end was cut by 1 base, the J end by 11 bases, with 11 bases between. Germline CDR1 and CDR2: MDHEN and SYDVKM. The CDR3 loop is CASSLLAGEAFF. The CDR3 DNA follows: TGTGCCAGCAGTTTATTAGCAGGTGAGGCTTTCTTT.

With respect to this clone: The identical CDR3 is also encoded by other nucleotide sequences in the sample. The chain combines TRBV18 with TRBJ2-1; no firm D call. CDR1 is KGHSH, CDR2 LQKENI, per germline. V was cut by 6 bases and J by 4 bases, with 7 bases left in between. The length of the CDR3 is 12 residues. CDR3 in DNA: TGTGCCAGCTCCGATCGTTACAATGAGCAGTTCTTC. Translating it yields CASSDRYNEQFF.

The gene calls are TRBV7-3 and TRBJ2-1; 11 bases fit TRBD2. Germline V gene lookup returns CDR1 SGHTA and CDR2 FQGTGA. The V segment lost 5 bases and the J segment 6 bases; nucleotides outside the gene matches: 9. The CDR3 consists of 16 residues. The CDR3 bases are TGTGCCAGCAGCCACCTACTAGCGGGAGCCACCAATGAGCAGTTCTTC. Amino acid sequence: CASSHLLAGATNEQFF.